Listed here are 25 T cell receptor beta chains from one sample, sequenced in a study of cytotoxic CD8 clonotypes in ibrutinib-treated CLL. Profiled with immunoSEQ multiplex PCR; TCRdb holds only in-frame clones, not every one. Found here are tens of thousands of clones, approximately 81% of them singletons; the top ten hold under 8.5%. Specimen: PBMCs, collected before ibrutinib treatment. Every receptor here comes from a human donor with chronic lymphocytic leukemia.

The chain is built from TRBV28 and TRBJ1-1; weak D call: TRBD1 (6 bases). This CDR3 contains 14 residues. The V end was cut by 2 bases, the J end by 0 bases, with 7 bases between. The germline V gene has CDR1 MDHEN and CDR2 SYDVKM. CDR3 loop: CASSLGQLNTEAFF. The CDR3 coding sequence is TGTGCCAGCAGTTTAGGACAGCTGAACACTGAAGCTTTCTTT.

The chain uses TRBV9 and TRBJ2-7, with a tentative D call TRBD1 (5 bases). The CDR3 runs to 15 residues. Between the trimmed V and J ends, which lost 6 bases and 3 bases, there was a span of 19 bases. CDR1 is SGDLS and CDR2 is YYNGEE in the germline V gene. The DNA of the CDR3 is TGTGCCAGCACCCGGTTGGATCAGGGTAACTACGAGCAGTACTTC. It encodes CASTRLDQGNYEQYF.

CDR3 nucleotides: TGTGCCAGCAGCCCCACCTCGGACAGGGGTCTCGAGCAGTACTTC. This encodes CASSPTSDRGLEQYF. The gene calls are TRBV7-2 and TRBJ2-7; TRBD1 matches at 9 bases. From germline, CDR1 is SGHTA and CDR2 FQGNSA. CDR3 length: 15 residues. J gave up 6 bases and V 5 bases, and 11 bases lay outside the gene matches.

The V call is TRBV4-1, the J call TRBJ2-3; tentative D call: TRBD2 (6 bases). The CDR3 runs to 17 residues. Germline-derived CDR1 and CDR2 are MGHRA and YSYEKL. Trimming stripped 1 base from V and 2 bases from J, with 16 bases between. The CDR3 coding sequence is TGCGCCAGCAGCCAAGGGGAGCGGGTCCTTACCACAGATACGCAGTATTTT. Translating it yields CASSQGERVLTTDTQYF.

V usage is TRBV18 and J usage is TRBJ2-5; D possibly uses TRBD1 or TRBD2 (5 bases each). The V gene's germline CDR1 is KGHSH and CDR2 LQKENI. V dropped 3 bases and J dropped 2 bases, with 19 bases sitting between them. The CDR3 totals 17 residues. CDR3 sequence: CASSPGPFSTLQETQYF. CDR3 sequence (DNA): TGTGCCAGCTCACCGGGACCCTTTTCTACATTACAAGAGACCCAGTACTTC.

This clone was found a few times. The chain carries TRBV27 and TRBJ2-1; tentatively, D is TRBD2 (7 bases). The CDR3 runs to 14 residues. Germline loops: CDR1 MNHEY, CDR2 SMNVEV (reference sequence). Trimming pared 8 bases from V and 5 bases from J, leaving 16 bases between. The CDR3 DNA reads as TGTGCCAGCCGGGGGGTCACAGGGAACAATGAGCAGTTCTTC. Translation gives CASRGVTGNNEQFF.

The chain employs TRBV6-5 and TRBJ1-2; the match to TRBD1 covers 11 bases. After removal of 6 bases from V and 6 bases from J, the junction contained 9 bases not matched to a gene. This CDR3 region has 15 residues. CDR1 and CDR2 (germline): MNHEY, SVGAGI. The CDR3 bases are TGTGCCAGCAGCCAGTGGACAGGGGGCGGGGATGGCTACACCTTC. This encodes CASSQWTGGGDGYTF.

The chain joins TRBV15 to TRBJ1-1, with a weak D call TRBD1 (6 bases). This CDR3 spans 13 amino acids. The V gene's germline CDR1 is LNHNV and CDR2 YYDKDF (reference sequence). V was cut by 0 bases and J by 10 bases, with 12 bases left in between. CDR3 coding DNA: TGTGCCACCAGCAGAGACCGGGACAATGGAGCTTTCTTT. It specifies CATSRDRDNGAFF. Supplemented by reference TRBV15 and TRBJ1-1, the full variable domain reads DAMVIQNPRYQVTQFGKPVTLSCSQTLNHNVMYWYQQKSSQAPKLLFHYYDKDFNNEADTPDNFQSRRPNTSFCFLDIRSPGLGDTAMYLCATSRDRDNGAFFGQGTRLTVV.

The chain employs TRBV5-5 and TRBJ2-3; D not resolved. This CDR3 has 15 residues. CDR1 and CDR2 from the germline V gene are SGHKS and YYEKEE (reference sequence). Trimming removed 4 bases at V and 2 bases at J, with 14 bases between. The CDR3 coding sequence is TGTGCCAGCAGCCATTTTCAGGTTTACACAGATACGCAGTATTTT. Translating gives CASSHFQVYTDTQYF.

The rearrangement uses TRBV4-2 and TRBJ1-1; D ambiguous. The CDR3 totals 15 residues. Germline CDR1 is LGHNA and CDR2 is YNFKEQ. Trimming cost V 0 bases and J 4 bases, with 12 bases left between them. CDR3 nucleotides: TGTGCCAGCAGCCAAGACCAGTTGGGAGTCACTGAAGCTTTCTTT. Translated, it gives CASSQDQLGVTEAFF.

The chain has TRBV11-2 and TRBJ1-1, with D uncertain. The CDR3 totals 13 residues. The germline V and J ends were trimmed by 2 bases and 5 bases, with 9 bases remaining between them. Germline V gene lookup returns CDR1 SGHAT and CDR2 FQNNGV. CDR3 DNA: TGTGCCAGCAGCTTATACGGGGAGACTGAAGCTTTCTTT. The encoded protein is CASSLYGETEAFF.

This clone showed up just a few times. V usage is TRBV7-2 and J usage is TRBJ2-7, with 14 bases aligning to TRBD2. This CDR3 contains 16 residues. Unmatched junction bases numbered 6, after V lost 4 bases and J lost 4 bases. CDR1 SGHTA and CDR2 FQGNSA come from the germline V gene. CDR3 coding DNA: TGTGCCAGCAGCTGGGGACTAGCGGGGGAGGGGTACGAGCAGTACTTC. This gives the protein CASSWGLAGEGYEQYF. The full variable domain, with the rest looked up from reference TRBV7-2 and TRBJ2-7, is GAGVSQSPSNKVTEKGKDVELRCDPISGHTALYWYRQSLGQGLEFLIYFQGNSAPDKSGLPSDRFSAERTGGSVSTLTIQRTQQEDSAVYLCASSWGLAGEGYEQYFGPGTRLTVT.

The rearrangement uses TRBV4-3 and TRBJ1-4; 11 bases line up with TRBD1. V lost 0 bases, J lost 7 bases, and 1 base stayed unmatched. Germline values: CDR1 LGHNA, CDR2 YSLEER. The CDR3 has 15 residues. The CDR3 nucleotides are TGCGCCAGCAGCCAAGAGGGGACAGGGGGTGAAAAACTGTTTTTT. Amino acid sequence: CASSQEGTGGEKLFF.

Of note for this clone: A read error may account for a junction end that differs from germline. The CDR3 DNA reads as TGTGCCAGCAGTGAAGGTTGGGACAGGGGACGCAACTTC. This codes for CASSEGWDRGRNF. This chain joins TRBV6-1 and TRBJ2-7; 10 positions match TRBD1. The CDR3 has 13 amino acids. Germline-derived CDR1 and CDR2 are MNHNS and SASEGT.

This sequence joins TRBV9 and TRBJ1-4; D gene unclear. Trimming cost V 0 bases and J 0 bases, with 12 bases left between them. This CDR3 comprises 17 residues. CDR1 is SGDLS and CDR2 is YYNGEE in the germline V gene. The CDR3 here is CASSVAIGSATNEKLFF. In DNA, the CDR3 is TGTGCCAGCAGCGTAGCTATAGGGAGCGCAACTAATGAAAAACTGTTTTTT. The full variable domain, with the rest looked up from reference TRBV9 and TRBJ1-4, is DSGVTQTPKHLITATGQRVTLRCSPRSGDLSVYWYQQSLDQGLQFLIQYYNGEERAKGNILERFSAQQFPDLHSELNLSSLELGDSALYFCASSVAIGSATNEKLFFGSGTQLSVL.

The rearrangement joins TRBV7-2 to TRBJ1-1; D might be TRBD1 (5 bases). Germline V gene data show CDR1 as SGHTA and CDR2 as FQGNSA. Trimming stripped 5 bases from V and 8 bases from J, with 24 bases between. The CDR3 extends over 16 amino acids. CDR3 loop: CASSMGLGSSPGEAFF. The CDR3 bases are TGTGCCAGCAGCATGGGCTTGGGGTCCTCTCCAGGGGAAGCTTTCTTT.

This rearrangement joins TRBV7-2 to TRBJ2-1, with 12 bases fitting TRBD1. The CDR3 length is 16 residues. CDR1 is SGHTA and CDR2 is FQGNSA in the germline V gene. V shed 6 bases and J 8 bases; nucleotides not matched to a gene: 11. The CDR3 DNA follows: TGTGCCAGCAGATCCCCGGGACAGGGGGCGAGCTATGAGCAGTTCTTC. Protein product: CASRSPGQGASYEQFF.

The rearrangement uses TRBV2 and TRBJ1-4, with 7 bases identical to TRBD1. Germline assignment: CDR1 SNHLY and CDR2 FYNNEI. The CDR3 sequence is 15 residues long. With V trimmed by 6 bases and J by 2 bases, 6 bases remained unmatched. CDR3 nucleotide sequence: TGTGCCAGCAGGGGGCAGGGGGTTACTAATGAAAAACTGTTTTTT. Protein product: CASRGQGVTNEKLFF.

The chain combines TRBV29-1 with TRBJ1-5; D not certain. Trimming shortened V by 7 bases and J by 1 base, and 11 bases separated the two germline ends. This CDR3 is built from 13 residues. Per the germline V gene, CDR1 is SQVTM and CDR2 is ANQGSEA. CDR3 protein: CSAQRGSNQPQHF. CDR3 bases: TGCAGCGCCCAGAGAGGAAGCAATCAGCCCCAGCATTTT.

This clone was seen a handful of times. V usage is TRBV6-5 and J usage is TRBJ2-7, with TRBD1 identical over 11 bases. J lost 4 bases, V lost 5 bases, and 7 bases had no gene match. Germline CDR1 MNHEY, CDR2 SVGAGI. CDR3 length equals 15 residues. The CDR3 region has the DNA TGTGCCAGCAGTCGGGGGACAGGGGGAACATACGAGCAGTACTTC. Its protein product is CASSRGTGGTYEQYF.

The chain employs TRBV2 and TRBJ1-4, with D unclear. V lost 7 bases and J 0 bases, leaving 15 bases between the germline ends. Germline V gene lookup returns CDR1 SNHLY and CDR2 FYNNEI. The CDR3 spans 16 residues. The CDR3 nucleotides read TGTGCCAGCACCCCCGCCGTGGTTGCAACTAATGAAAAACTGTTTTTT. Protein: CASTPAVVATNEKLFF.

The gene calls are TRBV27 and TRBJ1-3; D call uncertain. V lost 2 bases and J lost 0, with 14 bases in between. Germline loops: CDR1 MNHEY, CDR2 SMNVEV (reference sequence). This CDR3 has 17 residues. The CDR3 DNA reads as TGTGCCAGCAGTTTAAATTCCAACGCGGTCTCTGGAAACACCATATATTTT. This encodes CASSLNSNAVSGNTIYF.

This clone was counted only a few times. J is TRBJ2-7 and V is TRBV27, with TRBD2 as a possible D gene (5 bases). Germline V CDR1 and CDR2: MNHEY, SMNVEV (reference sequence). This CDR3 is built from 12 residues. The germline V and J ends were trimmed by 1 base and 7 bases, with 8 bases remaining between them. This CDR3 reads CASSLLTGEQYF. The CDR3 nucleotides are TGTGCCAGCAGTTTATTAACGGGGGAGCAGTACTTC.

DNA for the CDR3: TGTGCCTGGAGGTTACATAGCAATCAGCCCCAGCATTTT. This encodes CAWRLHSNQPQHF. The gene calls are TRBV30 and TRBJ1-5; D gene unclear. This CDR3 is 13 amino acids long. V dropped 3 bases and J dropped 0 bases, with 6 bases sitting between them. CDR1 is GTSNPN and CDR2 is SVGIG in the germline V gene (reference sequence).

This clone came up once. The V and J genes are TRBV7-8 and TRBJ1-1; D is possibly TRBD1 (5 bases). This CDR3 contains 13 residues. Trimming removed 3 bases from V and 1 base from J, with 6 bases in between. Germline V gives CDR1 SGHVS, CDR2 FQNEAQ. In DNA form, the CDR3 reads TGTGCCAGCAGCTTTGGGGGGAACACTGAAGCTTTCTTT. Translation: CASSFGGNTEAFF.